The 30 T cell receptor beta chains below were found in one sample sequenced in a study of blood T cells in healthy people across ages. A second PCR of roughly 7 to 11 cycles used a sample-barcoded 5' primer and a J-beta primer mix. TCRdb re-called the 5' RACE reads through MiXCR, storing one row per CDR3 protein. This table holds around 1,700,000 distinct CDR3 sequences, roughly 27% found once. The sequenced sample was blood. These receptors originate from a woman aged 30 to 39 in good health.

The chain couples TRBV5-1 to TRBJ1-4; D is unclear. V was pared by 4 bases and J by 0 bases, with 10 bases between. Per the germline V gene, CDR1 is SGHRS and CDR2 is YFSETQ. This CDR3 is 15 amino acids long. The CDR3 region has the DNA TGCGCCAGCAGCCTCTCCCTTACAACTAATGAAAAACTGTTTTTT. It is translated as CASSLSLTTNEKLFF.

There are a few counts of this clonotype. This sequence joins TRBV6-6 and TRBJ2-1, with 11 bases that match TRBD2. Looked up from germline, CDR1 is MNHNY and CDR2 is SVGAGI (reference sequence). With 6 bases clipped from V and 6 bases from J, the junction kept 4 bases outside the gene matches. The CDR3 covers 14 residues. The DNA of the CDR3 is TGTGCCAGCAGAAGACTAGCGGGGATCAATGAGCAGTTCTTC. Translating it yields CASRRLAGINEQFF.

The chain has TRBV20-1 and TRBJ2-5; TRBD1 might be the D (6 bases). TRBJ2-7 explains the end of the DNA better; the J call may be wrong. The CDR3 has 14 residues. Germline V gene lookup returns CDR1 DFQATT and CDR2 SNEGSKA (reference sequence). CDR3 DNA: TGCAGTGCTAGCCCCCTCGGGTCACAGGGCGAGCAGTACTTC. Translating it yields CSASPLGSQGEQYF.

Comment on this clonotype: The junction shows a germline mismatch at one end, possibly a read error. The chain couples TRBV19 to TRBJ2-5; TRBD1 matches at 7 bases. The J call may be incorrect, as the DNA end agrees better with TRBJ2-7. This CDR3 comprises 15 residues. CDR1 and CDR2 (germline): LNHDA, SQIVND (reference sequence). The CDR3 loop is CTSSISHRGRDEQYF. In nucleotides, the CDR3 is TGTACCAGTAGTATAAGCCACAGGGGTCGCGACGAGCAGTACTTC.

The genes are TRBV5-1 and TRBJ2-2, with D tentatively TRBD2 (5 bases). Germline CDR1 SGHRS, CDR2 YFSETQ. CDR3 size: 13 residues. V shed 4 bases and J shed 6 bases, with 10 bases lying between them. The CDR3: CASSPEGPGELFF. In nucleotides, the CDR3 is TGCGCCAGCAGCCCAGAGGGTCCCGGGGAGCTGTTTTTT.

This clonotype showed up many times. This chain links TRBV29-1 with TRBJ2-5; 9 positions agree with TRBD2. Germline CDR1 reads SQVTM; CDR2 reads ANQGSEA. V shed 3 bases, J shed 2 bases, and the junction held 4 bases outside the gene matches. The CDR3 is 14 residues long. CDR3 loop: CSVEVTSGQETQYF. CDR3 DNA sequence: TGCAGCGTTGAGGTCACTAGCGGGCAAGAGACCCAGTACTTC.

This clonotype was detected a few times. The gene calls are TRBV20-1 and TRBJ1-1; unclear D gene. Germline loops: CDR1 DFQATT, CDR2 SNEGSKA (reference sequence). The CDR3 has 13 residues. V was shortened by 6 bases and J by 0 bases, with 11 bases between the two germline ends. The CDR3 protein is CSAWQLMNTEAFF. CDR3 bases: TGCAGTGCGTGGCAGCTTATGAACACTGAAGCTTTCTTT.

This chain joins TRBV27 and TRBJ1-1; maybe TRBD1 (6 bases). Germline-derived CDR1 and CDR2 are MNHEY and SMNVEV (reference sequence). The V gene lost 6 bases and the J gene lost 4 bases, with 18 bases spanning the gap. This CDR3 is 15 amino acids long. This CDR3 reads CASSLSGGLGTEAFF. CDR3 DNA: TGTGCCAGCAGCCTATCGGGGGGCCTGGGCACTGAAGCTTTCTTT.

This clonotype was recorded many times. The chain employs TRBV12-3 or TRBV12-4 and TRBJ2-7; TRBD1 matches at 10 bases. Trimming took 5 bases from V and 5 from J; bases not matched to a gene: 12. This CDR3 region has 16 residues. The CDR3 loop reads CASSSKTGGVIHEQYF. CDR3 in DNA: TGTGCCAGCAGTAGCAAGACAGGGGGCGTGATCCACGAGCAGTACTTC.

The sample holds many counts of this clonotype. The rearrangement uses TRBV20-1 and TRBJ2-5; D possibly corresponds to TRBD1 (5 bases). Trimming took off 6 bases at V and 4 bases at J, with 15 bases between the two ends. This CDR3 is 13 amino acids long. From germline, CDR1 is DFQATT and CDR2 SNEGSKA (reference sequence). For the CDR3, the DNA is TGCAGTGCCCCTCTAGGGGCGTCAGAGACCCAGTACTTC. Amino acid sequence: CSAPLGASETQYF.

The sample holds a few counts of this clonotype. The chain carries TRBV12-3 or TRBV12-4 and TRBJ1-1; D not certain. V was clipped by 5 bases and J by 2 bases, with 12 bases between them. The length of the CDR3 is 14 residues. CDR3 DNA sequence: TGTGCCAGCAGTGCCTCAGGTTTAAACACTGAAGCTTTCTTT. This sequence encodes CASSASGLNTEAFF.

This clonotype was seen repeatedly, ten times or more. The chain combines TRBV4-3 with TRBJ2-1; D is unclear. The germline CDR1 and CDR2 sequences are LGHNA and YSLEER. V was trimmed by 0 bases and J by 8 bases, leaving 20 bases between them. The CDR3 has 17 residues. This CDR3 is CASSQDGLVENYHEQFF. As DNA, the CDR3 is TGCGCCAGCAGCCAAGACGGGCTAGTTGAAAATTACCATGAGCAGTTCTTC.

In this sample, this clonotype turned up a few times. The chain has TRBV5-1 and TRBJ1-2; 10 nucleotides align to TRBD1. This CDR3 comprises 16 residues. The V gene's germline CDR1 is SGHRS and CDR2 YFSETQ. V shed 3 bases, J shed 2 bases, and the junction held 7 bases outside the gene matches. The CDR3: CASSSDPGQGNYGYTF. In DNA form, the CDR3 reads TGCGCCAGCAGCTCCGATCCGGGACAGGGGAACTATGGCTACACCTTC.

The V call is TRBV11-3, the J call TRBJ2-1; maybe TRBD2 (7 bases). Germline V gives CDR1 SGHNT, CDR2 YENEEA. Trimming took 0 bases from V and 11 from J, leaving 20 bases between them. The CDR3 extends over 16 amino acids. The CDR3 reads CASSLERAGADGKQFF. CDR3 coding DNA: TGTGCCAGCAGCTTAGAACGGGCGGGGGCCGACGGGAAGCAGTTCTTC. The variable domain in full, completed from reference TRBV11-3 and TRBJ2-1, reads EAGVVQSPRYKIIEKKQPVAFWCNPISGHNTLYWYLQNLGQGPELLIRYENEEAVDDSQLPKDRFSAERLKGVDSTLKIQPAELGDSAVYLCASSLERAGADGKQFFGPGTRLTVL.

This rearrangement joins TRBV20-1 to TRBJ1-4; no clear D gene. This CDR3 is built from 17 residues. Germline V gene data show CDR1 as DFQATT and CDR2 as SNEGSKA (reference sequence). Trimming removed 3 bases from V and 0 bases from J, with 17 bases in between. The DNA for the CDR3 is TGCAGTGCTAGCCCCGAGGGCGAGAGTTCAACTAATGAAAAACTGTTTTTT. It is translated as CSASPEGESSTNEKLFF.

Only a few counts were recorded for this clonotype. J is TRBJ2-1 and V is TRBV2; D gene uncertain. CDR3 length: 14 residues. With 7 bases removed from V and 0 bases from J, the gap between germline ends came to 10 bases. Germline V gene data show CDR1 as SNHLY and CDR2 as FYNNEI. CDR3: CASTRTSSYNEQFF. CDR3 nucleotides: TGTGCCAGCACCAGGACCAGCTCCTACAATGAGCAGTTCTTC.

The rearrangement links TRBV18 to TRBJ2-1; TRBD2 agrees at 11 bases. The CDR3 covers 15 residues. Per germline, CDR1 KGHSH and CDR2 LQKENI. V lost 5 bases, J lost 7 bases, and 7 bases stayed unmatched. CDR3 amino acids: CASSAGTSGINEQFF. CDR3 in DNA: TGTGCCAGCTCAGCGGGGACTAGCGGAATTAATGAGCAGTTCTTC. The complete variable domain, with remaining parts taken from reference TRBV18 and TRBJ2-1, reads NAGVMQNPRHLVRRRGQEARLRCSPMKGHSHVYWYRQLPEEGLKFMVYLQKENIIDESGMPKERFSAEFPKEGPSILRIQQVVRGDSAAYFCASSAGTSGINEQFFGPGTRLTVL.

This clonotype came up a few times. The genes are TRBV25-1 and TRBJ2-1; the D gene could be TRBD1 or TRBD2 (6 bases each). The CDR3 is made up of 13 amino acids. Germline V gene data show CDR1 as MGHDK and CDR2 as SYGVNS. V was cut by 9 bases and J by 2 bases, with 11 bases left in between. The CDR3 sequence is CASLGGAYNEQFF. The CDR3 DNA is TGTGCCAGTCTCGGGGGCGCCTACAATGAGCAGTTCTTC.

Many counts were recorded for this clonotype. V and J are TRBV7-3 and TRBJ2-1, with TRBD2 as a possible D gene (6 bases). V lost 6 bases to trimming and J lost 5 bases, with 11 bases between them. Germline V CDR1 and CDR2: SGHTA, FQGTGA. The CDR3 loop spans 13 amino acids. CDR3 in amino acids: CASSLTGDNEQFF. In nucleotides, the CDR3 is TGTGCCAGCAGTTTGACGGGGGACAATGAGCAGTTCTTC. Full variable domain (missing parts from reference TRBV7-3 and TRBJ2-1): GAGVSQTPSNKVTEKGKYVELRCDPISGHTALYWYRQSLGQGPEFLIYFQGTGAADDSGLPNDRFFAVRPEGSVSTLKIQRTERGDSAVYLCASSLTGDNEQFFGPGTRLTVL.

On this clonotype: A much larger clone is a single base away; this may be a read error. This rearrangement joins TRBV20-1 to TRBJ2-7, with TRBD1 identical over 9 bases. Germline CDR1 reads DFQATT; CDR2 reads SNEGSKA (reference sequence). The CDR3 covers 15 residues. Germline trimming cut 5 bases from V and 5 bases from J; bases unmatched to any gene: 13. For the CDR3, the DNA is TGCAGTGCTGGGGACCCTCGGACAGGGGCCAACGAGCAGTACTTC. It is translated as CSAGDPRTGANEQYF.

The chain is built from TRBV5-1 and TRBJ1-4, with D hard to call. CDR3 size: 17 residues. V lost 5 bases to trimming and J lost 0 bases, with 17 bases between them. CDR1 is SGHRS, CDR2 YFSETQ, per germline. The CDR3 here is CASSRSMGISTNEKLFF. The CDR3 DNA sequence: TGCGCCAGCAGTCGATCCATGGGAATTTCAACTAATGAAAAACTGTTTTTT.

This clonotype was seen more than once but under ten times. J is TRBJ2-1 and V is TRBV7-2, with 9 bases matching TRBD1. The germline gives CDR1 SGHTA, CDR2 FQGNSA. This CDR3 contains 16 residues. Trimming at V came to 5 bases and at J to 5 bases, leaving 10 bases not matched to a gene. For the CDR3, the DNA is TGTGCCAGCAGCATCACCGGGACAGGGTTCCACAATGAGCAGTTCTTC. Translating gives CASSITGTGFHNEQFF.

This clonotype was seen only a few times. This chain connects TRBV4-1 to TRBJ2-1; TRBD1 matches 8 bases. The V segment lost 1 base and the J segment 4 bases; nucleotides outside the gene matches: 3. The length of the CDR3 is 15 residues. Germline V lookup: CDR1 MGHRA, CDR2 YSYEKL. CDR3 residues: CASSQGDRPYNEQFF. Here the CDR3 DNA reads TGCGCCAGCAGCCAAGGGGACAGGCCATACAATGAGCAGTTCTTC.

This clonotype was detected only a few times. V usage is TRBV2 and J usage is TRBJ2-7; 8 positions match TRBD2. The trim removed 7 bases at V and 2 bases at J, leaving 7 bases unmatched. There are 14 residues in the CDR3. In germline, CDR1 is SNHLY, CDR2 FYNNEI. The CDR3: CASMPTSDAYEQYF. As DNA, the CDR3 is TGTGCCAGCATGCCGACTAGCGATGCCTACGAGCAGTACTTC.

The chain recombines TRBV12-3 or TRBV12-4 with TRBJ2-6; 7 bases agree with TRBD1. CDR3 length equals 17 residues. Losses at the gene ends were 2 bases for V and 0 bases for J; bases not matched to a gene: 4. The CDR3 DNA reads as TGTGCCAGCAGTTTAATGGGACAGTTCTCTGGGGCCAACGTCCTGACTTTC. Encoded protein: CASSLMGQFSGANVLTF.

V is TRBV2 and J is TRBJ2-5; D unclear. CDR3 length: 14 amino acids. The V end lost 6 bases, the J end lost 5 bases, and 16 bases lay between the germline ends. The germline V gene encodes CDR1 SNHLY and CDR2 FYNNEI. The CDR3 DNA reads TGTGCCAGCAGCGCCATGACCCGTATGGAGACCCAGTACTTC. This translates into CASSAMTRMETQYF.

This clonotype was counted at least ten times. This chain uses TRBV5-6 with TRBJ2-1; 11 positions match TRBD1. J was trimmed by 6 bases and V by 4 bases; bases with no gene match: 9. Germline CDR1 reads SGHDT; CDR2 reads YYEEEE. The CDR3 runs to 16 residues. This CDR3 reads CASSMDRGRVSNEQFF. As DNA, the CDR3 is TGTGCCAGCAGCATGGACAGGGGGCGAGTTTCCAATGAGCAGTTCTTC.

As for this clonotype: The germline gene is not matched at one end of the junction; a read error may be the cause. The chain joins TRBV5-5 to TRBJ1-2; possibly TRBD1 for D (5 bases). This CDR3 is built from 13 residues. Germline V gene data show CDR1 as SGHKS and CDR2 as YYEKEE (reference sequence). For the CDR3, the DNA is TGTGCCAGCAGCTTGGACAGGTCCTATGACTACACCTTC. It codes for CASSLDRSYDYTF.

J is TRBJ1-6 and V is TRBV25-1; D is possibly TRBD1 (6 bases). Looked up from germline, CDR1 is MGHDK and CDR2 is SYGVNS. V dropped 6 bases and J dropped 6 bases, with 15 bases sitting between them. CDR3 length: 15 amino acids. The CDR3: CASRSRGRSNSPLHF. The CDR3, as DNA: TGTGCCAGCAGAAGCAGGGGTAGGAGTAATTCACCCCTCCACTTT.

V usage is TRBV6-2 or TRBV6-3 and J usage is TRBJ1-1; D ambiguous. CDR1 is MNHEY, CDR2 SVGEGT, per germline. Between the trimmed V and J ends, which lost 0 bases and 4 bases, there was a span of 18 bases. The CDR3 extends over 17 amino acids. The CDR3 protein is CASSYSWATPNVTEAFF. The CDR3 DNA sequence: TGTGCCAGCAGTTACTCCTGGGCGACCCCGAACGTCACTGAAGCTTTCTTT.